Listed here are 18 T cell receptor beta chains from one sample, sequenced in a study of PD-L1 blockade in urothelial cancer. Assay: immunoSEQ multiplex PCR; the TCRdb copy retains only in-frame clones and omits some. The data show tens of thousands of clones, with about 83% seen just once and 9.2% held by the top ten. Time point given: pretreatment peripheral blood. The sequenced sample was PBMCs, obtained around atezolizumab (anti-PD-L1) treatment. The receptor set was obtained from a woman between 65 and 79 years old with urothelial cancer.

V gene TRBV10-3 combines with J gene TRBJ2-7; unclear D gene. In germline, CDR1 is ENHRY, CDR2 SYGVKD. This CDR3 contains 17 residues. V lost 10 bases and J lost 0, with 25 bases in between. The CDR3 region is CATAEVHNPRSSYEQYF. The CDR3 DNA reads TGTGCCACCGCCGAGGTCCATAACCCTCGGAGCTCCTACGAGCAGTACTTC.

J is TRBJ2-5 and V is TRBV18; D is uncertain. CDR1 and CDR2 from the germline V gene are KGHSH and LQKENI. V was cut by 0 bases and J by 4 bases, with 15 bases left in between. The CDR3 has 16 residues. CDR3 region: CASSPPARGQRETQYF. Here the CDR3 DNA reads TGTGCCAGCTCACCACCGGCCAGAGGCCAAAGAGAGACCCAGTACTTC.

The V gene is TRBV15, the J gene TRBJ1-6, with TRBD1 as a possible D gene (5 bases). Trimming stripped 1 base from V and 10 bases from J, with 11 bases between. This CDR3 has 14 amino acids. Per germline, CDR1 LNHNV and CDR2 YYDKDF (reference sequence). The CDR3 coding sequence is TGTGCCACCAGCAGAGTTGGCGGGGCCTCACCCCTCCACTTT. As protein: CATSRVGGASPLHF.

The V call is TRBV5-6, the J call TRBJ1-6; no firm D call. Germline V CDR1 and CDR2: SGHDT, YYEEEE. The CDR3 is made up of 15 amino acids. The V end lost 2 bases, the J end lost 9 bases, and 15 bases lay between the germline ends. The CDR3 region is CASSFGGIFGSPLHF. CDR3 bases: TGTGCCAGCAGCTTCGGTGGTATCTTTGGTTCACCCCTCCACTTT.

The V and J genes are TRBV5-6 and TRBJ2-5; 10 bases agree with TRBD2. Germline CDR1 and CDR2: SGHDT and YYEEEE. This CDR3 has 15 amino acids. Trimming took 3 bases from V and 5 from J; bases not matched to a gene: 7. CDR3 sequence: CASSSRAGGAETQYF. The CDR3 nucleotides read TGTGCCAGCAGCTCAAGAGCGGGGGGGGCTGAGACCCAGTACTTC. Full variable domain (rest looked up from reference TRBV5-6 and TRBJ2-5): DAGVTQSPTHLIKTRGQQVTLRCSPKSGHDTVSWYQQALGQGPQFIFQYYEEEERQRGNFPDRFSGHQFPNYSSELNVNALLLGDSALYLCASSSRAGGAETQYFGPGTRLLVL.

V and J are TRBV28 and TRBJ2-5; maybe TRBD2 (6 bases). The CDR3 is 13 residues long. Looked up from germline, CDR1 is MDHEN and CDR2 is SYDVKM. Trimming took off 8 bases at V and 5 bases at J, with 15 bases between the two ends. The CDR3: CASRTGGWETQYF. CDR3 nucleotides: TGTGCCAGCCGGACCGGGGGATGGGAGACCCAGTACTTC.

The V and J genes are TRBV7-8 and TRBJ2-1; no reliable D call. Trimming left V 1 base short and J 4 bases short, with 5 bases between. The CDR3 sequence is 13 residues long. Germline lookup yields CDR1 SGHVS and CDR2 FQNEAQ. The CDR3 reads CASSLEEYNEQFF. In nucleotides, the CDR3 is TGTGCCAGCAGCTTAGAGGAGTACAATGAGCAGTTCTTC.

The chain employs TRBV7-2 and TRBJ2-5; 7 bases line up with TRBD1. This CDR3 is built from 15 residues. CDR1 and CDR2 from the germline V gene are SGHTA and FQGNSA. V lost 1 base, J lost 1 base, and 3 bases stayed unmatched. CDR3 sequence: CASSLVRGPQETQYF. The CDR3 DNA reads TGTGCCAGCAGCTTAGTTAGGGGGCCCCAAGAGACCCAGTACTTC.

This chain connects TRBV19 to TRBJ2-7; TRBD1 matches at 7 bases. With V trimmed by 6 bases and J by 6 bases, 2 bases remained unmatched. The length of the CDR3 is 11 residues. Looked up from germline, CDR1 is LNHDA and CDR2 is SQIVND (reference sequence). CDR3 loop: CASSGQAEQYF. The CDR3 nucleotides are TGTGCCAGTAGCGGACAGGCCGAGCAGTACTTC.

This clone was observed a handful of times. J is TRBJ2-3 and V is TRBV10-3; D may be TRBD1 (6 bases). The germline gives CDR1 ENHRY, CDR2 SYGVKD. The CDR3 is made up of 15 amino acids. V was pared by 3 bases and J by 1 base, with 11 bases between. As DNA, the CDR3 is TGTGCCATCAGTGATGGGGCAGGGGGCACAGATACGCAGTATTTT. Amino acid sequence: CAISDGAGGTDTQYF.

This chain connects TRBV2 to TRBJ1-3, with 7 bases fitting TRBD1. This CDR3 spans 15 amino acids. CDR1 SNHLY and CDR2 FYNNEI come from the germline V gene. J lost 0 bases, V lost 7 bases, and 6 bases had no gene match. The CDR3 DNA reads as TGTGCCAGCACTGAGGGGGCTTCCTCTGGAAACACCATATATTTT. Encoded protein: CASTEGASSGNTIYF.

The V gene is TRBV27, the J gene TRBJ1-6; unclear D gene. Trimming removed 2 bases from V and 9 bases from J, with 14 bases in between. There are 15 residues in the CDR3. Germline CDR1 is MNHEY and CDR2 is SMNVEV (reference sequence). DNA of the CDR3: TGTGCCAGCAGTTTAAGTTCGCTCGCGGCTTCACCCCTCCACTTT. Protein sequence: CASSLSSLAASPLHF.

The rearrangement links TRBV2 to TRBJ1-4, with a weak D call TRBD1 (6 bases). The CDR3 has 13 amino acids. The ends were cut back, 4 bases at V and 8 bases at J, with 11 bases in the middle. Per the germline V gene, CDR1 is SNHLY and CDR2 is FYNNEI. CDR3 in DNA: TGTGCCAGCAGTGTCGAACAGGGCGAAAAACTGTTTTTT. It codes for CASSVEQGEKLFF. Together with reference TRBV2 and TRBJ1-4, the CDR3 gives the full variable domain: EPEVTQTPSHQVTQMGQEVILRCVPISNHLYFYWYRQILGQKVEFLVSFYNNEISEKSEIFDDQFSVERPDGSNFTLKIRSTKLEDSAMYFCASSVEQGEKLFFGSGTQLSVL.

For the CDR3, the DNA is TGTGCCAGCTCACCATTGCGGGAGTTAATCTACGAGCAGTACTTC. It yields the protein CASSPLRELIYEQYF. The rearrangement joins TRBV18 to TRBJ2-7; 7 positions match TRBD2. V lost 2 bases, J lost 3 bases, and 7 bases stayed unmatched. Germline CDR1 reads KGHSH; CDR2 reads LQKENI. The CDR3 length is 15 residues.

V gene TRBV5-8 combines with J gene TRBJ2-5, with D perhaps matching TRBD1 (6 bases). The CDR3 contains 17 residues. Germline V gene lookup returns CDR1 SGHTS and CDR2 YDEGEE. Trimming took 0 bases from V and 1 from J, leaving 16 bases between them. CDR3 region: CASSLVHGRDIQETQYF. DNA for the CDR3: TGTGCCAGCAGCTTGGTACACGGCAGGGACATCCAAGAGACCCAGTACTTC.

The CDR3 bases are TGTGCCAGCAGTTTTTTAGCGGGAGGCTACGAGCAGTACTTC. Residues: CASSFLAGGYEQYF. This chain links TRBV27 with TRBJ2-7, with 10 positions matching TRBD2. CDR3 size: 14 residues. Trimming cost V 3 bases and J 3 bases; bases outside gene matches: 2. The V gene's germline CDR1 is MNHEY and CDR2 SMNVEV (reference sequence).

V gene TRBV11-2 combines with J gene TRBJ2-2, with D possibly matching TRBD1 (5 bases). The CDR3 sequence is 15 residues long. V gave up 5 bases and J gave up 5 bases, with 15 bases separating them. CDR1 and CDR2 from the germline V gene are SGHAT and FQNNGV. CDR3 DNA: TGTGCCAGCAGCGTTATAGGGGTGGCTACCGGGGAGCTGTTTTTT. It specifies CASSVIGVATGELFF. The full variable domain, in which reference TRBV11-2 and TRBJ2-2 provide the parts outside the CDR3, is EAGVAQSPRYKIIEKRQSVAFWCNPISGHATLYWYQQILGQGPKLLIQFQNNGVVDDSQLPKDRFSAERLKGVDSTLKIQPAKLEDSAVYLCASSVIGVATGELFFGEGSRLTVL.

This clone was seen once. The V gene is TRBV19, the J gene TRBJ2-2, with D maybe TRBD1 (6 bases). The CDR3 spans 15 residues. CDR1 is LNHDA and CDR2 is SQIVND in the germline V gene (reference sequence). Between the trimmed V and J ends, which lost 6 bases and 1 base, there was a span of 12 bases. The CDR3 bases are TGTGCCAGTAGCCCATCGACAGGGAACACCGGGGAGCTGTTTTTT. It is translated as CASSPSTGNTGELFF.